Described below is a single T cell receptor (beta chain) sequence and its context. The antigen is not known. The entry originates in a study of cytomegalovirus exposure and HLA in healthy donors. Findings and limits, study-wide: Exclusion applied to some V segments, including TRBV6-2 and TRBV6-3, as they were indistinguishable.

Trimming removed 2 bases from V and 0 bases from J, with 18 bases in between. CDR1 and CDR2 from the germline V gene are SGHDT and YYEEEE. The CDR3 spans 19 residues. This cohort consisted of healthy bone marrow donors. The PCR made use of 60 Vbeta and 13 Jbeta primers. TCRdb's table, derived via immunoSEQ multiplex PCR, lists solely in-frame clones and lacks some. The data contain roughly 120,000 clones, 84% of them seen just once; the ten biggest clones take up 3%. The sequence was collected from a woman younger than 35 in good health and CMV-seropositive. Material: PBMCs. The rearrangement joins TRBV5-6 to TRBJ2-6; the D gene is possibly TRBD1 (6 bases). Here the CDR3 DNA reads TGTGCCAGCAGCTTTTACAGGGCCCAATACTCCTCTGGGGCCAACGTCCTGACTTTC. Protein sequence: CASSFYRAQYSSGANVLTF.